This T cell receptor beta chain was recovered during a study of Graves' ophthalmopathy and Graves' hyperthyroidism. Study-wide results and limits: Among thyroid clonotypes expanded above 0.001 frequency, most also appeared in blood. With a specificity of under 85% and a sensitivity of 60% to 71%, the model predicted ophthalmopathy progression.

This clonotype was observed at least ten times. The antigen is undetermined. Hyperthyroidism patients had new diagnoses, durations under 2 months, and ages of 18 to 65. RNA transcripts served as template for amplifying TCR beta CDR3 sequences. The workflow started with a first-round RT-PCR run with HTBI primers and then moved on to a second-round multiplex PCR. TCRdb passed the multiplex PCR reads through MiXCR, listing each CDR3 protein once. The sample shows over a million distinct CDR3 sequences, about 40% of them seen only once. The ends were cut back, 0 bases at V and 2 bases at J, with 11 bases in the middle. There are 15 residues in the CDR3. Germline-derived CDR1 and CDR2 are DFQATT and SNEGSKA (reference sequence).

The rearrangement uses TRBV20-1 and TRBJ1-5; D remains unclear. The source of this sequence is an adult man with Graves' hyperthyroidism. Sequencing input: peripheral blood or thyroid tissue (not recorded which). CDR3 amino acids: CSAREAVKGNQPQHF. CDR3 nucleotides: TGCAGTGCTAGAGAAGCTGTCAAGGGCAATCAGCCCCAGCATTTT.